Listed below are T cell receptor beta chains from one sample, sequenced in a study of T cells in Graves' hyperthyroidism and ophthalmopathy. TCRdb re-called the multiplex PCR reads with MiXCR, one entry per CDR3 protein. Among under 400,000 distinct CDR3 sequences listed, around 14% were seen once. The sequencing input was blood. The receptors originated from a woman aged 18-29 years with Graves' hyperthyroidism that later progressed to Graves' ophthalmopathy. Each CDR3 is given with its conserved first and last residue. The D gene is left open where the match is weak.

.	TRBV25-1	CASSDRLRYGYTF
TRBD1	TRBV15	CATSKTGAGGYTF
.	TRBV27	CASSSTSSNEQFF
.	TRBV28	CASSVTATAWNTIYF
.	TRBV6-1	CASSHRRSTDTQYF
.	TRBV10-2	CASSEKGEGYEQYF
.	TRBV5-6	CASSSATSTDTQYF
TRBD2	TRBV4-1	CASSQRGLAGDNEQFF
.	TRBV29-1	CSVSTGAPNYEQYF
TRBD1	TRBV7-8	CASSRQGEAYEQYF
TRBD2	TRBV20-1	CSATTSGIYNEQFF
TRBD2	TRBV2	CASSEGTSGSLTYNEQFF
TRBD2	TRBV11-2	CASSLGRGTQLSTYNEQFF
.	TRBV29-1	CSVATRGPSYEQYF
TRBD2	TRBV4-3	CASSQDLGTSEGGKTRYF
.	TRBV6-2/TRBV6-3	CASSPSPQETQYF
TRBD2	TRBV11-2	CASSLPTSGRYEQYF
TRBD1	TRBV6-1	CASSRGQEDTEAFF
.	TRBV7-9	CASSLGQSNYGYTF
TRBD1	TRBV4-3	CASSQDPRTGNSNQPQHF
.	TRBV6-1	CASTPRRAGANVLTF
TRBD1	TRBV2	CASSLTGGKRTDTQYF
.	TRBV18	CASSQQADQPQHF
.	TRBV6-1	CASSEAHRHQETQYF
TRBD1	TRBV6-1	CASSGQGHTGELFF
.	TRBV12-3/TRBV12-4	CASSFDTNYGYTF
TRBD2	TRBV9	CASSPTGGLGINEQFF
TRBD1	TRBV5-1	CASSIQGVTEAFF
.	TRBV9	CASSVAETPDSTATYGYTF
.	TRBV30	CAWSKQGQPQHF
.	TRBV20-1	CSARDLGVAKNIQYF
.	TRBV2	CASGTSNYGYTF